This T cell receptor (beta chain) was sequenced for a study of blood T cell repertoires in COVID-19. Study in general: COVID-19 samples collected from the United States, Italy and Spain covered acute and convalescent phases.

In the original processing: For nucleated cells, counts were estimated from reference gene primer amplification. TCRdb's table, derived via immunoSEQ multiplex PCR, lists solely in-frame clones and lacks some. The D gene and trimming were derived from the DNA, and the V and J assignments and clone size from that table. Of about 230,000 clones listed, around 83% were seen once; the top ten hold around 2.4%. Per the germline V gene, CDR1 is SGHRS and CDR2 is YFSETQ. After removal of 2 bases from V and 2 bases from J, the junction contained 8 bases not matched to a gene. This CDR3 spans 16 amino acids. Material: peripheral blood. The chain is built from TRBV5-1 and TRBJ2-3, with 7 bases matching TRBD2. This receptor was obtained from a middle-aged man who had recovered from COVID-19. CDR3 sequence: CASSLSGTTHTDTQYF. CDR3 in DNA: TGCGCCAGCAGCTTATCCGGGACTACCCACACAGATACGCAGTATTTT.